This TCR beta chain was captured by sequencing in a study of cytomegalovirus exposure and HLA in healthy donors. General study results and limits: TRBV6-2, TRBV6-3 and some other V segments were unresolvable in 87-base-pair reads. In vitro assays verified that three CMV-associated chains recognized CMV antigens specifically. Researchers catalogued 164 TCR beta chains as cytomegalovirus-associated. Reportedly, a later analysis found an Asian-associated ancestry cluster had fewer N-insertions than the roughly 700-donor mean.

About this clone: Its specificity is unknown.

Use of 60 Vbeta and 13 Jbeta primers characterized the PCR. The data were produced by immunoSEQ multiplex PCR, yet TCRdb's version contains in-frame clones alone and is incomplete. The sample shows 210,000 or so clones, over 60% of them seen only once. Germline CDR1 reads SGHRS; CDR2 reads YFSETQ. The V and J ends lost 6 bases and 2 bases respectively, with 9 bases between them. This CDR3 has 13 amino acids. The TCR comes from a man aged 18 to 30 in good health and CMV-seronegative. The chain has TRBV5-1 and TRBJ1-5; D perhaps matches TRBD1 (5 bases). The sequencing input was PBMCs. The CDR3, as DNA: TGCGCCAGCAAAGGGGAAGGCAATCAGCCCCAGCATTTT. It translates to CASKGEGNQPQHF.